This T cell receptor (beta chain) originates from a study of cytomegalovirus exposure and HLA in healthy donors. The CDR3 spans 15 residues. Trimming cost V 10 bases and J 4 bases, with 23 bases left between them. CDR1 and CDR2 from the germline V gene are SGDLS and YYNGEE. Primers included in the PCR were 60 Vbeta and 13 Jbeta primers. Here immunoSEQ multiplex PCR was the method, and the copy in TCRdb shows in-frame clones only, minus some. The top ten hold about 2% of the sample, which has more than 250,000 clones, about 90% seen once. Sequencing was performed on PBMCs. The chain uses TRBV9 and TRBJ1-2; D is unclear. The sequence came from a woman younger than 30 in good health and CMV-seronegative. In DNA form, the CDR3 reads TGTGCCTCTACCGGATACGGGAACTCTGGCTATGGCTACACCTTC. Translated, it gives CASTGYGNSGYGYTF.